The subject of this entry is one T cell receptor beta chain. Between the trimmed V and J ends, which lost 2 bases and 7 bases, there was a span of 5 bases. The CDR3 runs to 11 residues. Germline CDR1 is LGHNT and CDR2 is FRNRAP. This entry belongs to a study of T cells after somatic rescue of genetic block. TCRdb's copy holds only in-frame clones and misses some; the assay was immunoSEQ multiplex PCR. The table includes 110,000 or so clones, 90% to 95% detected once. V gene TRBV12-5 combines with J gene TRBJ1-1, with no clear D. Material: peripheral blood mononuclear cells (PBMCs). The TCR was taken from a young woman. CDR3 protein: CASGLSSEAFF. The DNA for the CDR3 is TGTGCTAGTGGTTTGTCTAGTGAAGCTTTCTTT.